Presented here are 10 T cell receptor beta chains from one specimen sequenced in a study of blood T cell repertoires in COVID-19. Method: immunoSEQ multiplex PCR; TCRdb's copy keeps in-frame clones and lacks some. Of about 210,000 clones listed, roughly 83% were seen once; the top ten hold around 5%. Input material: PBMCs or T cells enriched from blood (not recorded which). The origin of the receptors is a man in his forties with acute COVID-19.

In nucleotides, the CDR3 is TGTGCCAGCGCCGGGGTGATGTCGGAAGAGACCCAGTACTTC. Its translation is CASAGVMSEETQYF. This chain connects TRBV6-5 to TRBJ2-5, with D possibly matching TRBD2 (5 bases). The germline CDR1 and CDR2 sequences are MNHEY and SVGAGI. V dropped 8 bases and J dropped 3 bases, with 16 bases sitting between them. The CDR3 is made up of 14 amino acids.

This clone came up once. The rearrangement uses TRBV9 and TRBJ2-3, with TRBD2 matching over 7 bases. Germline CDR1 reads SGDLS; CDR2 reads YYNGEE. The CDR3 totals 20 residues. V gave up 4 bases and J gave up 0 bases; unmatched junction bases: 20. The CDR3 here is CASSRPGGQQGSTSTDTQYF. DNA for the CDR3: TGTGCCAGCAGCCGGCCGGGGGGTCAGCAGGGCAGCACTAGCACAGATACGCAGTATTTT. The full variable domain, with the rest looked up from reference TRBV9 and TRBJ2-3, is DSGVTQTPKHLITATGQRVTLRCSPRSGDLSVYWYQQSLDQGLQFLIQYYNGEERAKGNILERFSAQQFPDLHSELNLSSLELGDSALYFCASSRPGGQQGSTSTDTQYFGPGTRLTVL.

This clone was counted only a few times. The same CDR3 is also encoded by other DNA sequences in this sample. This chain connects TRBV7-9 to TRBJ2-7; D unclear. V was cut by 3 bases and J by 1 base, with 4 bases left in between. The CDR3 extends over 12 amino acids. Germline V CDR1 and CDR2: SEHNR, FQNEAQ (reference sequence). The CDR3: CASSFSSYEQYF. The DNA of the CDR3 is TGTGCCAGCAGCTTTTCTTCCTACGAGCAGTACTTC.

V and J are TRBV6-5 and TRBJ1-1; TRBD1 agrees at 8 bases. The CDR3 length is 14 residues. Germline lookup yields CDR1 MNHEY and CDR2 SVGAGI. The V segment lost 4 bases and the J segment 4 bases; nucleotides outside the gene matches: 5. The CDR3 DNA reads TGTGCCAGCAGTTCGTCCCAGGGGGCCACTGAAGCTTTCTTT. Protein: CASSSSQGATEAFF.

Details on this clone: Sequence at one end of the junction differs from germline and may be a read error. The chain has TRBV4-2 and TRBJ2-2, with 8 bases lining up with TRBD2. The CDR3 length is 15 residues. CDR1 is LGHNA, CDR2 YNFKEQ, per germline. CDR3 bases: TGTGCCAGCCGCCACGGGGGGGAGAACACCGGGGAGCTGTTTTTT. Its translation is CASRHGGENTGELFF.

The chain joins TRBV2 to TRBJ2-1, with 9 bases matching TRBD2. The CDR3 is 14 residues long. The V and J ends lost 9 bases and 7 bases, in that order; junction bases with no gene match: 10. Germline CDR1 SNHLY, CDR2 FYNNEI. The CDR3 spells CARGGATSGNEQFF. The DNA for the CDR3 is TGTGCCAGGGGGGGGGCGACTAGCGGTAATGAGCAGTTCTTC. The full variable domain, its missing parts supplied by reference TRBV2 and TRBJ2-1, is EPEVTQTPSHQVTQMGQEVILRCVPISNHLYFYWYRQILGQKVEFLVSFYNNEISEKSEIFDDQFSVERPDGSNFTLKIRSTKLEDSAMYFCARGGATSGNEQFFGPGTRLTVL.

The table lists this clone with a few counts. The chain joins TRBV19 to TRBJ2-7; D perhaps matches TRBD2 (6 bases). The germline gives CDR1 LNHDA, CDR2 SQIVND (reference sequence). V shed 6 bases and J shed 0 bases, with 18 bases lying between them. This CDR3 has 16 residues. DNA of the CDR3: TGTGCCAGTAGCGACCCACAGCGGGTTCCCTCCTACGAGCAGTACTTC. Translation: CASSDPQRVPSYEQYF.

The chain employs TRBV7-8 and TRBJ2-2; perhaps TRBD2 as D (6 bases). V was shortened by 1 base and J by 1 base, with 13 bases between the two germline ends. The CDR3 spans 17 residues. The V gene's germline CDR1 is SGHVS and CDR2 FQNEAQ. The CDR3 region is CASSLGASGLNTGELFF. CDR3 DNA: TGTGCCAGCAGCTTAGGTGCCTCGGGACTGAACACCGGGGAGCTGTTTTTT.

The chain is built from TRBV5-4 and TRBJ2-7; 10 nucleotides align to TRBD2. The CDR3 length is 17 residues. After removal of 4 bases from V and 5 bases from J, the junction contained 15 bases not matched to a gene. The V gene's germline CDR1 is SGHNT and CDR2 YYREEE (reference sequence). Here the CDR3 reads CASSPGTSAVVVHEQYF. The CDR3 region has the DNA TGTGCCAGCAGCCCCGGGACTAGCGCGGTTGTAGTCCACGAGCAGTACTTC.

This chain's CDR3 is CSVRTNEKLFF. CDR3 in DNA: TGCAGCGTCAGAACTAATGAAAAACTGTTTTTT. This sequence joins TRBV20-1 and TRBJ1-4; D remains ambiguous. The germline CDR1 and CDR2 sequences are DFQATT and SNEGSKA (reference sequence). The CDR3 is 11 amino acids.